A single sample is the source of the 28 T cell receptor beta chains below, sequenced in a study of T cells after yellow fever vaccination. TCRdb re-called the 5' RACE reads through MiXCR, storing one row per CDR3 protein. The sample carries about 320,000 distinct CDR3 sequences, about 4.5% recorded once. Sequenced material: PBMCs, taken 15 days after the yellow fever booster vaccination. These receptors were collected from a man aged 18 to 29 who received the YFV17D yellow fever vaccine.

The rearrangement uses TRBV20-1 and TRBJ1-1; no clear D gene. This CDR3 region has 12 residues. The germline V gene has CDR1 DFQATT and CDR2 SNEGSKA (reference sequence). The V end lost 6 bases, the J end lost 1 base, and 9 bases lay between the germline ends. DNA for the CDR3: TGCAGTGCGCCAAGATGGAACACTGAAGCTTTCTTT. Translated, it gives CSAPRWNTEAFF.

In DNA, the CDR3 is TGCGCCAGCAGCCACCAGGGGTTGGGAATCAATCAGCCCCAGCATTTT. Protein: CASSHQGLGINQPQHF. V gene TRBV4-1 combines with J gene TRBJ1-5; D may be TRBD1 (6 bases). There are 16 residues in the CDR3. V was cut by 3 bases and J by 3 bases, with 15 bases left in between. CDR1 is MGHRA, CDR2 YSYEKL, per germline.

This clonotype was counted many times. The rearrangement links TRBV6-5 to TRBJ2-7, with D possibly TRBD2 on 5 matching bases. The CDR3 loop spans 15 amino acids. The V gene's germline CDR1 is MNHEY and CDR2 SVGAGI. The V end lost 3 bases, the J end lost 4 bases, and 16 bases lay between the germline ends. In nucleotides, the CDR3 is TGTGCCAGCAGTTATCGGGGAGTTCCCCAATACGAGCAGTACTTC. Residues: CASSYRGVPQYEQYF.

This clonotype was detected only a few times. The V gene is TRBV2, the J gene TRBJ1-5; a weak D match, TRBD1 (6 bases). Trimming stripped 2 bases from V and 4 bases from J, with 12 bases between. Germline lookup yields CDR1 SNHLY and CDR2 FYNNEI. The CDR3 is 15 residues long. The DNA of the CDR3 is TGTGCCAGCAGTGAAATCAGGGGCGCGAATCAGCCCCAGCATTTT. Translation gives CASSEIRGANQPQHF.

This chain links TRBV14 with TRBJ2-7; D ambiguous. The germline CDR1 and CDR2 sequences are SGHDN and FVKESK. Trimming pared 4 bases from V and 7 bases from J, leaving 11 bases between. This CDR3 region has 12 residues. CDR3 sequence (DNA): TGTGCCAGCAGCCGAACCCCCGGTGAGCAGTACGTC. Amino acids: CASSRTPGEQYV.

The V and J genes are TRBV24-1 and TRBJ2-5; D remains unclear. The CDR3 is 13 amino acids. V was trimmed by 4 bases and J by 4 bases, leaving 9 bases between them. The germline V gene has CDR1 KGHDR and CDR2 SFDVKD. The CDR3 nucleotides read TGTGCCACCAGTGACCCACCGCTAGAGACCCAGTACTTC. Protein product: CATSDPPLETQYF.

V usage is TRBV7-9 and J usage is TRBJ2-6; D gene uncertain. Per the germline V gene, CDR1 is SEHNR and CDR2 is FQNEAQ (reference sequence). V gave up 2 bases and J gave up 2 bases, with 7 bases separating them. The CDR3 is 15 amino acids. The CDR3: CASSLPGTGANVLTF. The DNA of the CDR3 is TGTGCCAGCAGCTTACCCGGCACTGGGGCCAACGTCCTGACTTTC.

This clonotype was seen at least ten times. This rearrangement joins TRBV20-1 to TRBJ1-2; TRBD1 matches 9 bases. The CDR3 covers 16 residues. The V segment lost 0 bases and the J segment 5 bases; nucleotides outside the gene matches: 10. Germline lookup yields CDR1 DFQATT and CDR2 SNEGSKA (reference sequence). DNA for the CDR3: TGCAGTGCTAGAGATAGTAGGACAGGGGTTGTATATGGCTACACCTTC. This sequence encodes CSARDSRTGVVYGYTF.

This clonotype was seen a handful of times. This chain connects TRBV15 to TRBJ1-4; D is unclear. The germline CDR1 and CDR2 sequences are LNHNV and YYDKDF (reference sequence). The CDR3 has 15 residues. With 0 bases removed from V and 0 bases from J, the gap between germline ends came to 5 bases. The CDR3 reads CATSRDRPTNEKLFF. The CDR3 DNA reads as TGTGCCACCAGCAGAGATCGGCCAACTAATGAAAAACTGTTTTTT.

This chain joins TRBV7-2 and TRBJ1-5; D is undetermined. The CDR3 has 16 amino acids. The germline V gene has CDR1 SGHTA and CDR2 FQGNSA. Trimming left V 0 bases short and J 0 bases short, with 9 bases between. The CDR3 DNA is TGTGCCAGCAGCTTAGCGTCAGCTTATAGCAATCAGCCCCAGCATTTT. Encoded protein: CASSLASAYSNQPQHF.

This clonotype showed up just a few times. V and J are TRBV6-5 and TRBJ2-6, with D possibly matching TRBD1 (6 bases). The ends were cut back, 10 bases at V and 0 bases at J, with 19 bases in the middle. The CDR3 runs 17 residues. Germline-derived CDR1 and CDR2 are MNHEY and SVGAGI. CDR3 DNA sequence: TGTGCCACATCGCCCCAACAGGGTCCCTCTGGGGCCAACGTCCTGACTTTC. Residues: CATSPQQGPSGANVLTF.

At least ten counts were recorded for this clonotype. The chain recombines TRBV6-6 with TRBJ2-5; D is ambiguous. Germline lookup yields CDR1 MNHNY and CDR2 SVGAGI (reference sequence). V gave up 2 bases and J gave up 5 bases, with 6 bases separating them. This CDR3 has 12 residues. The CDR3 protein is CASSYVGETQYF. CDR3 coding DNA: TGTGCCAGCAGTTACGTGGGCGAGACCCAGTACTTC.

This clonotype was observed many times. The rearrangement uses TRBV4-2 and TRBJ2-7; TRBD1 might be the D (5 bases). The CDR3 runs 13 residues. The V gene's germline CDR1 is LGHNA and CDR2 YNFKEQ. V lost 0 bases and J 7 bases, leaving 10 bases between the germline ends. CDR3 sequence reads: CASSQEWGWEQYV. The CDR3 DNA reads TGTGCCAGCAGCCAAGAGTGGGGCTGGGAGCAGTACGTC.

This clonotype was counted ten times or more. The genes are TRBV20-1 and TRBJ2-5; 11 positions match TRBD2. This CDR3 comprises 15 residues. Per the germline V gene, CDR1 is DFQATT and CDR2 is SNEGSKA (reference sequence). With 3 bases clipped from V and 7 bases from J, the junction kept 10 bases outside the gene matches. The CDR3 is CSASPSSGGPSTQYF. DNA for the CDR3: TGCAGTGCTAGCCCTTCTAGCGGGGGGCCATCGACCCAGTACTTC.

This clonotype was observed many times. The rearrangement joins TRBV7-2 to TRBJ2-1; a possible D gene is TRBD2 (6 bases). The CDR3 contains 16 residues. V dropped 5 bases and J dropped 1 base, with 15 bases sitting between them. From germline, CDR1 is SGHTA and CDR2 FQGNSA. CDR3 DNA sequence: TGTGCCAGCAGCCCCGTCGGGACTTCTTCCTACAATGAGCAGTTCTTC. It codes for CASSPVGTSSYNEQFF.

This clonotype was observed a few times. The rearrangement links TRBV7-9 to TRBJ1-2, with 7 bases lining up with TRBD1. The V segment lost 3 bases and the J segment 4 bases; nucleotides outside the gene matches: 14. CDR1 SEHNR and CDR2 FQNEAQ come from the germline V gene (reference sequence). The CDR3 spans 17 residues. The CDR3, as DNA: TGTGCCAGCAGCTTTGTTGTGGACAGGACCGATGGCTATGGCTACACCTTC. Protein product: CASSFVVDRTDGYGYTF.

This clonotype was detected ten times or more. The chain links TRBV5-1 to TRBJ1-1; TRBD1 aligns across 8 bases. CDR1 is SGHRS and CDR2 is YFSETQ in the germline V gene. The V gene end was trimmed by 5 bases and the J gene end by 5 bases; junction bases not matched to a gene: 2. The CDR3 is 12 amino acids. The CDR3 region is CASRTGETEAFF. In DNA form, the CDR3 reads TGCGCCAGCAGGACAGGGGAAACTGAAGCTTTCTTT. Drawing the rest from reference TRBV5-1 and TRBJ1-1, the complete variable domain is KAGVTQTPRYLIKTRGQQVTLSCSPISGHRSVSWYQQTPGQGLQFLFEYFSETQRNKGNFPGRFSGRQFSNSRSEMNVSTLELGDSALYLCASRTGETEAFFGQGTRLTVV.

This clonotype has a count of ten or more. The gene calls are TRBV4-3 and TRBJ2-2, with 14 bases identical to TRBD2. Germline values: CDR1 LGHNA, CDR2 YSLEER. The V and J ends lost 4 bases and 7 bases, in that order; junction bases with no gene match: 14. This CDR3 comprises 19 residues. The CDR3 DNA is TGCGCCAGCAGCCGAACCGGGACTAGCGGGGGAACTCTATACGGGGAGCTGTTTTTT. Translating gives CASSRTGTSGGTLYGELFF.

V gene TRBV4-1 combines with J gene TRBJ2-2; the match to TRBD2 covers 11 bases. CDR3 size: 17 residues. The V segment lost 0 bases and the J segment 2 bases; nucleotides outside the gene matches: 2. Germline V CDR1 and CDR2: MGHRA, YSYEKL. The CDR3 here is CASSQDLAGGNTGELFF. The CDR3 DNA reads as TGCGCCAGCAGCCAAGATCTAGCGGGGGGAAACACCGGGGAGCTGTTTTTT.

At least ten counts were recorded for this clonotype. The chain recombines TRBV6-2 or TRBV6-3 with TRBJ2-7, with unresolved D. The CDR3 has 13 residues. The V end lost 8 bases, the J end lost 5 bases, and 16 bases lay between the germline ends. The germline V gene encodes CDR1 MNHEY and CDR2 SVGEGT. CDR3 DNA sequence: TGTGCCAGCGCGGACGACCTTCCCCACGAGCAGTACGTC. Translated, it gives CASADDLPHEQYV.

This clonotype was picked up many times. The rearrangement uses TRBV29-1 and TRBJ1-2; D is possibly TRBD1 (5 bases). The germline V and J ends were trimmed by 5 bases and 0 bases, with 7 bases remaining between them. Germline V lookup: CDR1 SQVTM, CDR2 ANQGSEA. The length of the CDR3 is 12 residues. As DNA, the CDR3 is TGCAGCGTTCGGGACCCTAACTATGGCTACACCTTC. It codes for CSVRDPNYGYTF.

The table lists this clonotype with many counts. The V gene is TRBV25-1, the J gene TRBJ1-1, with D hard to call. The CDR3 sequence is 11 residues long. CDR1 is MGHDK and CDR2 is SYGVNS in the germline V gene. V was cut by 8 bases and J by 5 bases, with 9 bases left in between. CDR3 in DNA: TGTGCCAGCGTATACGGGACTGAAGCTTTCTTT. Protein sequence: CASVYGTEAFF.

For the CDR3, the DNA is TGTGCCAGCAGCTCCCGACAGCCTGAAGCTTTCTTT. Translation gives CASSSRQPEAFF. The chain combines TRBV6-6 with TRBJ1-1, with a tentative D call TRBD1 (5 bases). The germline V and J ends were trimmed by 6 bases and 6 bases, with 11 bases remaining between them. Germline V gives CDR1 MNHNY, CDR2 SVGAGI (reference sequence). The CDR3 is made up of 12 amino acids.

This clonotype was counted at least ten times. V usage is TRBV6-6 and J usage is TRBJ1-1; 9 bases line up with TRBD1. With 4 bases clipped from V and 5 bases from J, the junction kept 5 bases outside the gene matches. Germline loops: CDR1 MNHNY, CDR2 SVGAGI (reference sequence). The CDR3 consists of 14 residues. This chain's CDR3 is CASSWATGGTEAFF. The CDR3 bases are TGTGCCAGCAGTTGGGCGACAGGGGGGACTGAAGCTTTCTTT.

V gene TRBV4-3 combines with J gene TRBJ1-2; D unclear. Per germline, CDR1 LGHNA and CDR2 YSLEER. The CDR3 consists of 17 residues. Trimming removed 1 base from V and 5 bases from J, with 20 bases in between. The CDR3 here is CASSQGPGGKASYGYTF. Written as DNA, the CDR3 is TGCGCCAGCAGCCAAGGTCCCGGTGGGAAGGCCTCGTATGGCTACACCTTC.

This clonotype was recorded at least ten times. The J gene is TRBJ1-5, the V gene TRBV27, with D perhaps matching TRBD1 (5 bases). Per germline, CDR1 MNHEY and CDR2 SMNVEV (reference sequence). V was shortened by 6 bases and J by 4 bases, with 13 bases between the two germline ends. The CDR3 has 14 amino acids. Here the CDR3 DNA reads TGTGCCAGCAGCTCGCTCGAGGGGAATCAGCCCCAGCATTTT. Protein sequence: CASSSLEGNQPQHF.

In its sample, this clonotype was seen many times. The chain carries TRBV5-1 and TRBJ2-3; tentative D call: TRBD1 (5 bases). From germline, CDR1 is SGHRS and CDR2 YFSETQ. The CDR3 covers 17 residues. Trimming removed 0 bases at V and 6 bases at J, with 20 bases between. Here the CDR3 DNA reads TGCGCCAGCAGCTTGGGCCAGGGCAGCCCGGCAATGGATACGCAGTATTTT. Encoded protein: CASSLGQGSPAMDTQYF.

The V and J genes are TRBV20-1 and TRBJ2-7; TRBD1 matches 10 bases. Per germline, CDR1 DFQATT and CDR2 SNEGSKA (reference sequence). J lost 4 bases, V lost 6 bases, and 6 bases had no gene match. This CDR3 is 13 amino acids long. This CDR3 reads CSALPGQGYEQYF. The CDR3 region has the DNA TGCAGTGCCCTCCCGGGACAGGGGTACGAGCAGTACTTC.